A selection of T cell receptor beta chains follows, all from one sample in a study of vaccination effects on CD4 cells after COVID-19. Data came from immunoSEQ multiplex PCR; TCRdb stores just in-frame clones and leaves some out. The sample comprises tens of thousands of clones, about 69% of which are singletons, and 9% to 10% rests with the top ten. Antigens for these TCRs are unknown. Sequenced material: CD4+ T cells from PBMCs cultured with HCoV-NL63 spike peptides, taken after COVID-19 vaccination. The receptors were sampled from a human donor who received a COVID-19 vaccine. CDR3s include the opening cysteine and the closing phenylalanine or tryptophan. D genes are given only for firm matches. Not every row has a clone size; where given, it reads once, few, many or a size class.

>TRBJ2-7|-|-|TRBV19
CASSILPVRGPYEQYF
TGTGCCAGTAGTATTCTCCCGGTCAGGGGACCATACGAGCAGTACTTC
>TRBJ2-7|-|-|TRBV25-1
CASSEIRGVGYEQYF
TGTGCCAGCAGTGAAATCCGAGGGGTAGGTTACGAGCAGTACTTC
>TRBJ2-4|-|-|TRBV2
CASSESVQNIQYF
TGTGCCAGCAGTGAATCGGTCCAAAACATTCAGTACTTC
>TRBJ1-2|-|TRBD1|TRBV3-1/TRBV3-2
CASSQYRGNGYTF
TGTGCCAGCAGCCAGTACAGGGGGAATGGCTACACCTTC
>TRBJ1-1|-|TRBD1|TRBV6-5
CASSPDRDTEAFF
TGTGCCAGCAGCCCCGACAGGGACACTGAAGCTTTCTTT
>TRBJ2-1|once|-|TRBV3-1/TRBV3-2
CASSQIRGDREPQFF
TGTGCCAGCAGCCAAATTAGAGGGGACCGGGAACCGCAGTTCTTC
>TRBJ2-3|-|TRBD2|TRBV5-6
CASGLALSTDTQYF
TGTGCCAGTGGACTAGCGCTAAGCACAGATACGCAGTATTTT
>TRBJ2-3|-|-|TRBV3-1/TRBV3-2
CASSQDRGTAQYF
TGTGCCAGCAGCCAAGACCGGGGGACTGCGCAGTATTTT
>TRBJ1-1|-|TRBD1|TRBV27
CASRRGQGAGGTEAFF
TGTGCCAGCAGGAGAGGACAGGGGGCAGGAGGAACTGAAGCTTTCTTT
>TRBJ2-3|-|TRBD2|TRBV18
CASSRSGLAGEGSTDTQYF
TGTGCCAGCTCACGATCGGGACTAGCGGGAGAGGGAAGCACAGATACGCAGTATTTT
>TRBJ2-3|-|TRBD1|TRBV5-6
CASSFAGGGSTDTQYF
TGTGCCAGCAGTTTCGCAGGGGGCGGTAGCACAGATACGCAGTATTTT